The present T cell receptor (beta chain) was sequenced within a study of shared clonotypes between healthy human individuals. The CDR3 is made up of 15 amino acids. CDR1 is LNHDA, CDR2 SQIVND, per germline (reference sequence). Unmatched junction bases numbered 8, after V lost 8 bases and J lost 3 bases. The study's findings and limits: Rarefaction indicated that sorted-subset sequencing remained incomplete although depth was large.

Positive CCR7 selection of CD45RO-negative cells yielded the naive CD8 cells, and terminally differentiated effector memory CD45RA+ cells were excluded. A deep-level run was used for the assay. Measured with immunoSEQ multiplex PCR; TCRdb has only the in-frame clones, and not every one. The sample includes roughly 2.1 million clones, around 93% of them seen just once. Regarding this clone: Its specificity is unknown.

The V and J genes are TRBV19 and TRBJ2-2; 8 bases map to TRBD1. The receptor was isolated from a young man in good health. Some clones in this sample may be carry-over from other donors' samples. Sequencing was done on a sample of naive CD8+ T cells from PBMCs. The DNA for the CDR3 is TGTGCCAGTCCCGGACAGGGAGTTCACACCGGGGAGCTGTTTTTT. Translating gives CASPGQGVHTGELFF.